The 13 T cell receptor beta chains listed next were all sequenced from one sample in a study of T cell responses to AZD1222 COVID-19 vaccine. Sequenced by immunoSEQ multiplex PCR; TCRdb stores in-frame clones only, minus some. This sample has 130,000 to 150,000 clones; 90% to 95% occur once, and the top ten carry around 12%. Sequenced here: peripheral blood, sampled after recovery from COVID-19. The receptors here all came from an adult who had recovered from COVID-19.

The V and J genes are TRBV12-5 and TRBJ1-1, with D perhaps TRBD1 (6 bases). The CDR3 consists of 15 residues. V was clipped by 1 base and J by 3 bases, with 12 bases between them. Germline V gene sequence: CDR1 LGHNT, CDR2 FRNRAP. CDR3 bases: TGTGCTAGTGGTTTGGAAGGGGGGTGGGACACTGAAGCTTTCTTT. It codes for CASGLEGGWDTEAFF.

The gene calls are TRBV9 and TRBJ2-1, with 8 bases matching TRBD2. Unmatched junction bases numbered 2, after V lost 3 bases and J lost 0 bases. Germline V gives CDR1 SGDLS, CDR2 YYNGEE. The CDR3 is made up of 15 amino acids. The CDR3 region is CASSAGTSSYNEQFF. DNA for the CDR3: TGTGCCAGCAGCGCCGGGACTAGCTCCTACAATGAGCAGTTCTTC.

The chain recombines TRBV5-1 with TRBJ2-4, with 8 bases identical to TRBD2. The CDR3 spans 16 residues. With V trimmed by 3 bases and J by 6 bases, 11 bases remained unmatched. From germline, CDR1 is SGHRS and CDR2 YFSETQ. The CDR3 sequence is CASSSVPGGAGNIQYF. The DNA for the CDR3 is TGCGCCAGCAGCTCCGTACCCGGGGGGGCGGGAAACATTCAGTACTTC.

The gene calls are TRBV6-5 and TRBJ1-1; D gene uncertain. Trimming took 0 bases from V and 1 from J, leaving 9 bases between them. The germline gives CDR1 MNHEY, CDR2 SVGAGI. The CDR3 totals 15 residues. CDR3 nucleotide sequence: TGTGCCAGCAGTTACTCGATGGACGGGAACACTGAAGCTTTCTTT. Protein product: CASSYSMDGNTEAFF.

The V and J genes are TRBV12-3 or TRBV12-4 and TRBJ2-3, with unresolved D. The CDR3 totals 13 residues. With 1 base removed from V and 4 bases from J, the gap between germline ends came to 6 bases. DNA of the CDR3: TGTGCCAGCAGTTTAGACGTGCCAGATACGCAGTATTTT. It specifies CASSLDVPDTQYF.

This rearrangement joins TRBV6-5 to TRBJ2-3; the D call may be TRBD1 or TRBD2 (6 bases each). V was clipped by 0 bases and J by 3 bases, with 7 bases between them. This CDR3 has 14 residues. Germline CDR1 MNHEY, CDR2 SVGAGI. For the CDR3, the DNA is TGTGCCAGCAGTTACTCAGGGGGGACAGATACGCAGTATTTT. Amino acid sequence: CASSYSGGTDTQYF.

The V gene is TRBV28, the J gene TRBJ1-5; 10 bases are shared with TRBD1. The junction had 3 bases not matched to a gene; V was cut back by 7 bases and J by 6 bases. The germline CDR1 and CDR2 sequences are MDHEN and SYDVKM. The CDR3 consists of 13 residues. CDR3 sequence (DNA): TGTGCCAGCACCGGGACAGGGGTTCAGCCCCAGCATTTT. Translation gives CASTGTGVQPQHF. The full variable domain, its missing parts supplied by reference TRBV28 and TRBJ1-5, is DVKVTQSSRYLVKRTGEKVFLECVQDMDHENMFWYRQDPGLGLRLIYFSYDVKMKEKGDIPEGYSVSREKKERFSLILESASTNQTSMYLCASTGTGVQPQHFGDGTRLSIL.

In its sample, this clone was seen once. CDR3 nucleotides: TGTGCCAGCAGCCAAGTAGGACTAGTTAGTTCCTACGAGCAGTACTTC. Residues: CASSQVGLVSSYEQYF. This chain uses TRBV14 with TRBJ2-7; TRBD2 matches at 7 bases. Per the germline V gene, CDR1 is SGHDN and CDR2 is FVKESK. V trimming: 1 base; J trimming: 1 base; junction bases outside the gene matches: 7. This CDR3 has 16 residues.

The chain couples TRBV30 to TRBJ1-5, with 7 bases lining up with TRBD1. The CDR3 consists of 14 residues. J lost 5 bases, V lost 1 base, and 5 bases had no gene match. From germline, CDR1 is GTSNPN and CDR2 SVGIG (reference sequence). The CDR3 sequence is CAWSAQGGHQPQHF. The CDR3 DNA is TGTGCCTGGAGTGCGCAGGGGGGACATCAGCCCCAGCATTTT.

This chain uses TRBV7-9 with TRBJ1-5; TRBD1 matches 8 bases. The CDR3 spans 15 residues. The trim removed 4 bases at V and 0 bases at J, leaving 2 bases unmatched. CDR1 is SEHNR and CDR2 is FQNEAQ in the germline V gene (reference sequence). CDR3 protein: CASSSGQASNQPQHF. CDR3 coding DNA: TGTGCCAGCAGCTCGGGACAGGCTAGCAATCAGCCCCAGCATTTT.

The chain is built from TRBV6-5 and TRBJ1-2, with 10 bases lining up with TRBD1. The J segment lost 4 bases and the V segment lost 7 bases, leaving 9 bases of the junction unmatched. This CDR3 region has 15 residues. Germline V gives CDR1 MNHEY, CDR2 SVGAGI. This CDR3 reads CASTRTGGPFYGYTF. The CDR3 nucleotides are TGTGCCAGCACACGGACAGGGGGGCCTTTCTATGGCTACACCTTC.

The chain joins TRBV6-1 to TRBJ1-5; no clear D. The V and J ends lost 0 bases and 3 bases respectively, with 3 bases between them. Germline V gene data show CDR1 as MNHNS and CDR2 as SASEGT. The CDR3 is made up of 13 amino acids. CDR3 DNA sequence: TGTGCCAGCAGTGAAGCGCTCAATCAGCCCCAGCATTTT. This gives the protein CASSEALNQPQHF.

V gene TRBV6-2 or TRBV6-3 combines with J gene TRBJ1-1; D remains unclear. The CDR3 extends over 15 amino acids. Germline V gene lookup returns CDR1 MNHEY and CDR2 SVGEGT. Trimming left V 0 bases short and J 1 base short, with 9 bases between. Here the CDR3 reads CASSYSGVRNTEAFF. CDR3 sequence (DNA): TGTGCCAGCAGTTACTCTGGGGTCAGGAACACTGAAGCTTTCTTT.